This passage covers 31 T cell receptor beta chains from one sample sequenced in a study of T-cell memory formation after mild COVID-19. In TCRdb, the 5' RACE reads were re-called with MiXCR into one record per CDR3 protein. The repertoire holds fewer than 200,000 distinct CDR3 sequences, 20% to 25% seen once, with more than 20% in the top ten. Material: PBMCs or a T cell subset sorted from them (not recorded which). These receptors were collected from an adult woman who had mild COVID-19 (a few samples of this study predate the infection). Cell type and time point are not known.

This clonotype was seen a handful of times. The chain is built from TRBV20-1 and TRBJ2-1; 7 nucleotides match TRBD1. V was clipped by 0 bases and J by 5 bases; unmatched bases: 7. The V gene's germline CDR1 is DFQATT and CDR2 SNEGSKA (reference sequence). The CDR3 runs 15 residues. The CDR3 is CSARDLGQANNEQFF. DNA of the CDR3: TGCAGTGCTAGAGATCTAGGACAGGCGAACAATGAGCAGTTCTTC.

In this sample, this clonotype turned up a few times. At one end, the junction sequence differs from germline, possibly due to a read error. The J gene is TRBJ2-1, the V gene TRBV7-6; D is unresolved. From germline, CDR1 is SGHVS and CDR2 FNYEAQ. CDR3 length: 14 amino acids. The CDR3 region is CASSLAPSSNEQFF. The CDR3, as DNA: TGTGCCAGCAGCTTAGCGCCGTCCTCCAATGAGCAGTTCTTC.

Comment on this clonotype: One junction end disagrees with the germline gene, perhaps due to a read error. The V and J genes are TRBV7-9 and TRBJ2-2, with D possibly matching TRBD2 (5 bases). The V gene's germline CDR1 is SEHNR and CDR2 FQNEAQ (reference sequence). This CDR3 region has 15 residues. The DNA of the CDR3 is TGTGCCAGCAGCTCCGGGGAATCGAACACCTGGGAGCTGTTTTTT. It codes for CASSSGESNTWELFF.

There are a few counts of this clonotype. This rearrangement joins TRBV7-8 to TRBJ1-1; 9 nucleotides align to TRBD1. CDR1 and CDR2 (germline): SGHVS, FQNEAQ. The CDR3 spans 16 residues. The junction had 14 bases not matched to a gene; V was cut back by 5 bases and J by 7 bases. The CDR3 nucleotides are TGTGCCAGCAGCGTTAAGTCCCCGACAGGGGGGGGTGAAGCTTTCTTT. Translating it yields CASSVKSPTGGGEAFF.

This clonotype appeared a few times. The CDR3 nucleotides are TGTGCCAGCAGCGACCCTCACTCGGGCGGTCCCTACAATGAGCAGTTCTTC. Translation: CASSDPHSGGPYNEQFF. This sequence joins TRBV9 and TRBJ2-1; unclear D gene. Trimming removed 3 bases from V and 2 bases from J, with 18 bases in between. This CDR3 spans 17 amino acids. Per the germline V gene, CDR1 is SGDLS and CDR2 is YYNGEE.

This clonotype was counted a few times. V gene TRBV24-1 combines with J gene TRBJ1-2; 7 bases are shared with TRBD1. The CDR3 spans 12 residues. Germline V lookup: CDR1 KGHDR, CDR2 SFDVKD. V lost 9 bases to trimming and J lost 0 bases; unmatched junction nucleotides: 0. In DNA, the CDR3 is TGTGCCACCGGGACAGCTAACTATGGCTACACCTTC. It is translated as CATGTANYGYTF.

The chain joins TRBV12-3 or TRBV12-4 to TRBJ2-3; the match to TRBD2 covers 10 bases. The CDR3 covers 16 residues. V shed 4 bases and J 0 bases; nucleotides not matched to a gene: 4. This CDR3 reads CASSSQLAGSTDTQYF. CDR3 DNA: TGTGCCAGCAGTTCCCAACTAGCGGGGAGCACAGATACGCAGTATTTT.

As regards this clonotype: A much bigger clone sits one base away, suggesting this may be a read error. The chain carries TRBV19 and TRBJ1-2; perhaps TRBD1 as D (5 bases). The CDR3 spans 13 residues. The germline V gene encodes CDR1 LNHDA and CDR2 SQIVND (reference sequence). V lost 9 bases to trimming and J lost 4 bases, with 15 bases between them. This CDR3 reads CARRPAGGYGYTF. The CDR3 coding sequence is TGTGCCAGGAGGCCGGCCGGGGGCTATGGCTACACCTTC.

This clonotype was detected only a few times. This chain uses TRBV15 with TRBJ2-2; D gene uncertain. The CDR3 contains 17 residues. The germline V and J ends were trimmed by 1 base and 4 bases, with 16 bases remaining between them. Per the germline V gene, CDR1 is LNHNV and CDR2 is YYDKDF (reference sequence). The CDR3 protein is CATSRARIRFGTGELFF. In DNA, the CDR3 is TGTGCCACCAGCAGAGCTCGTATCCGGTTCGGCACCGGGGAGCTGTTTTTT. The complete variable domain, with remaining parts taken from reference TRBV15 and TRBJ2-2, reads DAMVIQNPRYQVTQFGKPVTLSCSQTLNHNVMYWYQQKSSQAPKLLFHYYDKDFNNEADTPDNFQSRRPNTSFCFLDIRSPGLGDTAMYLCATSRARIRFGTGELFFGEGSRLTVL.

This clonotype was counted between two and nine times. The rearrangement joins TRBV7-9 to TRBJ2-7; D remains ambiguous. Trimming took off 3 bases at V and 3 bases at J, with 9 bases between the two ends. CDR1 is SEHNR, CDR2 FQNEAQ, per germline (reference sequence). This CDR3 has 13 amino acids. The CDR3 spells CASSFRTHYEQYF. CDR3 nucleotide sequence: TGTGCCAGCAGCTTCCGGACCCACTACGAGCAGTACTTC.

This clonotype was seen only a few times. The gene calls are TRBV24-1 and TRBJ1-1; D is ambiguous. Germline CDR1 reads KGHDR; CDR2 reads SFDVKD. This CDR3 region has 13 residues. Trimming took 3 bases from V and 1 from J, leaving 5 bases between them. This CDR3 is CATSDMWNTEAFF. In nucleotides, the CDR3 is TGTGCCACCAGTGATATGTGGAACACTGAAGCTTTCTTT.

The chain has TRBV7-2 and TRBJ1-2; D may be TRBD1 (5 bases). This CDR3 spans 13 amino acids. V gave up 6 bases and J gave up 2 bases, with 10 bases separating them. Germline V CDR1 and CDR2: SGHTA, FQGNSA. Here the CDR3 reads CASRGDINYGYTF. The CDR3, as DNA: TGTGCCAGCAGAGGGGATATCAACTATGGCTACACCTTC.

Only a few counts were recorded for this clonotype. The rearrangement links TRBV9 to TRBJ2-2; 7 bases fit TRBD1. V dropped 3 bases and J dropped 6; count of bases not matched to a gene: 8. CDR1 SGDLS and CDR2 YYNGEE come from the germline V gene. This CDR3 comprises 15 residues. CDR3 DNA sequence: TGTGCCAGCAGCGGCGAGGGGGCGATGGCCGGGGAGCTGTTTTTT. Protein product: CASSGEGAMAGELFF.

This clonotype came up a few times. This rearrangement joins TRBV6-5 to TRBJ2-2, with D uncertain. Trimming cost V 0 bases and J 8 bases, with 4 bases left between them. Germline V gene lookup returns CDR1 MNHEY and CDR2 SVGAGI. This CDR3 has 12 residues. DNA for the CDR3: TGTGCCAGCAGTTACTCTGTGGGGGAGCTGTTTTTT. Its protein is CASSYSVGELFF.

The chain recombines TRBV29-1 with TRBJ2-5, with TRBD2 identical over 10 bases. Germline CDR1 SQVTM, CDR2 ANQGSEA. J lost 5 bases, V lost 4 bases, and 4 bases had no gene match. This CDR3 comprises 13 residues. For the CDR3, the DNA is TGCAGCGTTGCAGCGGGAGGGAGGGAGACCCAGTACTTC. Translation gives CSVAAGGRETQYF.

V usage is TRBV27 and J usage is TRBJ1-2; the D is unclear. From germline, CDR1 is MNHEY and CDR2 SMNVEV (reference sequence). The CDR3 runs to 13 residues. The V gene lost 6 bases and the J gene lost 2 bases, with 10 bases spanning the gap. The CDR3, as DNA: TGTGCCAGCAGGGCCGGCAGAAACTATGGCTACACCTTC. Translated, it gives CASRAGRNYGYTF.

This clonotype was recorded only once. This chain uses TRBV11-3 with TRBJ1-1, with D hard to call. The CDR3 consists of 15 residues. The germline V gene has CDR1 SGHNT and CDR2 YENEEA. Trimming shortened V by 0 bases and J by 1 base, and 9 bases separated the two germline ends. The CDR3 sequence is CASSLDLPPNTEAFF. CDR3 coding DNA: TGTGCCAGCAGCTTAGATCTTCCCCCGAACACTGAAGCTTTCTTT. Complete variable domain (other parts from reference TRBV11-3 and TRBJ1-1): EAGVVQSPRYKIIEKKQPVAFWCNPISGHNTLYWYLQNLGQGPELLIRYENEEAVDDSQLPKDRFSAERLKGVDSTLKIQPAELGDSAVYLCASSLDLPPNTEAFFGQGTRLTVV.

V usage is TRBV7-6 and J usage is TRBJ1-1; maybe TRBD1 (5 bases). Germline assignment: CDR1 SGHVS and CDR2 FNYEAQ. Deletions cut 4 bases from V and 3 bases from J, with 18 bases between. The CDR3 is made up of 16 amino acids. The CDR3 is CASSSGPAARDTEAFF. The CDR3 nucleotides read TGTGCCAGCAGCTCCGGGCCCGCAGCCAGGGACACTGAAGCTTTCTTT.

Points on this clonotype: One base away lies a much larger clone, so this may be a sequencing read error. The chain employs TRBV27 and TRBJ1-5; TRBD1 agrees at 7 bases. CDR1 is MNHEY, CDR2 SMNVEV, per germline (reference sequence). V was clipped by 4 bases and J by 4 bases; unmatched bases: 4. The length of the CDR3 is 14 residues. The chain's CDR3 is CASSSGQVNQPQHF. The CDR3 nucleotides are TGTGCCAGCAGTTCCGGACAGGTTAATCAGCCCCAGCATTTT.

This rearrangement joins TRBV24-1 to TRBJ2-1; tentatively, D is TRBD1 (5 bases). The germline gives CDR1 KGHDR, CDR2 SFDVKD. The CDR3 spans 16 residues. Deletions cut 2 bases from V and 0 bases from J, with 10 bases between. This CDR3 reads CATSDSQVSSYNEQFF. CDR3 DNA sequence: TGTGCCACCAGTGATTCACAGGTTAGCTCCTACAATGAGCAGTTCTTC.

This clonotype was seen only a few times. The chain carries TRBV5-1 and TRBJ2-7, with TRBD1 matching over 7 bases. The CDR3 is made up of 12 amino acids. Germline CDR1 reads SGHRS; CDR2 reads YFSETQ. After removal of 4 bases from V and 6 bases from J, the junction contained 4 bases not matched to a gene. Here the CDR3 DNA reads TGCGCCAGCAGCAGTACAGGGGCCGAGCAGTACTTC. Protein: CASSSTGAEQYF.

The V and J genes are TRBV11-3 and TRBJ2-3; 12 bases are a match to TRBD2. V shed 5 bases, J shed 4 bases, and the junction held 7 bases outside the gene matches. The CDR3 totals 16 residues. Germline CDR1 reads SGHNT; CDR2 reads YENEEA. This chain's CDR3 is CASSLRLAGVSDTQYF. DNA for the CDR3: TGTGCCAGCAGCCTGCGACTAGCGGGAGTTTCAGATACGCAGTATTTT.

This clonotype has just a few counts. The chain joins TRBV6-2 or TRBV6-3 to TRBJ2-7, with TRBD1 matching over 8 bases. This CDR3 has 16 amino acids. Germline lookup yields CDR1 MNHEY and CDR2 SVGEGT. J was trimmed by 0 bases and V by 6 bases; bases with no gene match: 10. The CDR3, as DNA: TGTGCCAGCAGGGGCGGTTCTACAGGGGGCTCCTACGAGCAGTACTTC. Amino acid sequence: CASRGGSTGGSYEQYF.

The table lists this clonotype with a few counts. The chain combines TRBV29-1 with TRBJ2-7; 11 nucleotides line up with TRBD1. Losses at the gene ends were 0 bases for V and 3 bases for J; bases not matched to a gene: 1. Looked up from germline, CDR1 is SQVTM and CDR2 is ANQGSEA. CDR3 length equals 14 residues. Here the CDR3 reads CSVEEDRGLYEQYF. DNA of the CDR3: TGCAGCGTTGAAGAGGACAGGGGGCTCTACGAGCAGTACTTC.

This chain links TRBV4-3 with TRBJ1-5; D unresolved. CDR1 is LGHNA, CDR2 YSLEER, per germline. The ends were cut back, 1 base at V and 1 base at J, with 8 bases in the middle. The CDR3 runs 15 residues. The CDR3 sequence: CASSQGWGSNQPQHF. The CDR3 DNA is TGCGCCAGCAGCCAAGGCTGGGGAAGCAATCAGCCCCAGCATTTT.

The chain carries TRBV20-1 and TRBJ2-7, with TRBD1 identical over 7 bases. The V segment lost 0 bases and the J segment 3 bases; nucleotides outside the gene matches: 5. Germline CDR1 DFQATT, CDR2 SNEGSKA (reference sequence). This CDR3 has 14 residues. The CDR3: CSAREISGGYEQYF. The CDR3 nucleotides read TGCAGTGCTAGAGAAATCTCAGGGGGCTACGAGCAGTACTTC.

This clonotype was seen many times. This sequence joins TRBV12-3 or TRBV12-4 and TRBJ1-1; D possibly corresponds to TRBD1 (5 bases). This CDR3 is built from 13 residues. Trimming left V 4 bases short and J 1 base short, with 7 bases between. CDR3 sequence: CASSSQGNTEAFF. CDR3 nucleotides: TGTGCCAGCAGTTCCCAGGGGAACACTGAAGCTTTCTTT.

This clonotype has just a few counts. The chain recombines TRBV7-9 with TRBJ2-1; TRBD1 or TRBD2 may be the D gene (5 bases each). Germline values: CDR1 SEHNR, CDR2 FQNEAQ (reference sequence). Trimming took off 9 bases at V and 7 bases at J, with 10 bases between the two ends. There are 11 residues in the CDR3. The CDR3 nucleotides are TGTGCCAGTTTAGGGGAGAATGAGCAGTTCTTC. As protein: CASLGENEQFF.

The chain employs TRBV4-2 and TRBJ2-7; 8 positions agree with TRBD2. V lost 1 base and J lost 4; bases outside the gene matches: 3. Per germline, CDR1 LGHNA and CDR2 YNFKEQ. The CDR3 loop spans 14 amino acids. The CDR3 here is CASSQASGSYEQYF. CDR3 nucleotides: TGTGCCAGCAGCCAAGCCAGCGGGAGTTACGAGCAGTACTTC.

The J gene is TRBJ2-7, the V gene TRBV7-6; TRBD1 aligns across 7 bases. Germline V gives CDR1 SGHVS, CDR2 FNYEAQ. Trimming took 5 bases from V and 2 from J; bases not matched to a gene: 6. The CDR3 length is 14 residues. The CDR3 DNA is TGTGCCAGCAGCCAGGGGGACAGCCCCTACGAGCAGTACTTC. It specifies CASSQGDSPYEQYF. Using reference TRBV7-6 and TRBJ2-7 for the parts outside the CDR3, the full variable domain is GAGVSQSPRYKVTKRGQDVALRCDPISGHVSLYWYRQALGQGPEFLTYFNYEAQQDKSGLPNDRFSAERPEGSISTLTIQRTEQRDSAMYRCASSQGDSPYEQYFGPGTRLTVT.

V and J are TRBV7-3 and TRBJ2-5; no definite D call. Trimming cost V 5 bases and J 2 bases, with 9 bases left between them. The CDR3 is 13 residues long. From germline, CDR1 is SGHTA and CDR2 FQGTGA. The CDR3 nucleotides are TGTGCCAGCAGCCCCTGGCGGCAAGAGACCCAGTACTTC. It encodes CASSPWRQETQYF.